The 4 T cell receptor beta chains listed next were all sequenced from one sample in a study of T-cell reconstitution after alpha-beta-depleted transplantation in children. Preparation of the TCRbeta library used unique molecular identifiers. Using its own MiXCR run on the PCR reads, TCRdb lists one record per CDR3 protein. The sample contains around 300,000 distinct CDR3 sequences, 23% of which appear only once. The sample here was PBMCs, mostly from graft donor cells, taken 180 days after TCRalphabeta/CD19-depleted stem cell transplant. These receptor sequences come from a male patient aged 10 to 17 who had a stem cell transplant for acute lymphoblastic leukemia, so the T cells may come from the graft donor.

The CDR3: CASSPSGSSTDTQYF. The CDR3 DNA sequence: TGTGCCAGCAGCCCCAGCGGGAGCAGCACAGATACGCAGTATTTT. This rearrangement joins TRBV7-7 to TRBJ2-3, with 8 bases matching TRBD2. This CDR3 comprises 15 residues. Trimming at V came to 5 bases and at J to 0 bases, leaving 4 bases not matched to a gene. CDR1 and CDR2 (germline): SSHAT, FNYEAQ (reference sequence).

V gene TRBV24-1 combines with J gene TRBJ1-5; unclear D gene. Trimming took off 12 bases at V and 4 bases at J, with 30 bases between the two ends. The CDR3 is made up of 18 amino acids. Germline values: CDR1 KGHDR, CDR2 SFDVKD. The CDR3 bases are TGTGCCTTCCGAGTGGTTGGTAGGTCCACGGACCAAAATCAGCCCCAGCATTTT. It encodes CAFRVVGRSTDQNQPQHF.

A few counts support this clonotype. The CDR3 DNA sequence: TGTGCCAGCAGTGGCCGCTTGGACAGGGGGCCCTACGAGCAGTACTTC. This sequence encodes CASSGRLDRGPYEQYF. The chain recombines TRBV25-1 with TRBJ2-7; 11 bases map to TRBD1. This CDR3 has 16 amino acids. Looked up from germline, CDR1 is MGHDK and CDR2 is SYGVNS. J gave up 2 bases and V 4 bases, and 7 bases lay outside the gene matches.

The chain combines TRBV11-2 with TRBJ2-1; tentatively, D is TRBD1 or TRBD2 (6 bases each). CDR3 length: 15 amino acids. V lost 3 bases, J lost 4 bases, and 13 bases lay in between. Germline CDR1 and CDR2: SGHAT and FQNNGV. CDR3 amino acids: CASSFYTGRYNEQFF. In DNA, the CDR3 is TGTGCCAGCAGCTTCTACACAGGGAGGTACAATGAGCAGTTCTTC.